The TCR beta chain described here comes from a study of TIL therapy for anti-PD-1-resistant metastatic lung cancer. Time point defined: pre-treatment sample, taken before nivolumab and TIL therapy. Stage 4 NSCLC adults joined between October 2017 and 2020. This was the immunoSEQ v3 assay. Sequencing used immunoSEQ multiplex PCR; TCRdb keeps in-frame clones, though not all of them. The data hold about 50,000 clones, with around 85% observed a single time. The receptor comes from a person between 30 and 79 years old with non-small cell lung cancer. Source: blood, taken at baseline.

The CDR3 DNA reads TGTGCCAGCAGCCAAGGGACCGGTTTAAATCAGCCCCAGCATTTT. Its protein is CASSQGTGLNQPQHF. This chain connects TRBV14 to TRBJ1-5; unclear D gene. The germline V gene has CDR1 SGHDN and CDR2 FVKESK. CDR3 length: 15 residues. The V and J ends lost 1 base and 4 bases respectively, with 11 bases between them.